These T cell receptor beta chains were read from a single sample in a study of CD8 T cells in Susac syndrome. TCRdb passed the immunoSEQ multiplex PCR reads through MiXCR, listing each CDR3 protein once. The repertoire consists of some 95,000 distinct CDR3 sequences, with just under 95% occurring once and the leading ten covering over 0.25%. The sequenced material came from CD8+ T cells from PBMCs. These receptor sequences come from a human donor in good health. CDR3s include the opening cysteine and the closing phenylalanine or tryptophan. Each record gives: V gene, clone size, J gene, D gene, CDR3 protein, CDR3 DNA. D genes are given only for firm matches. The size entry is marked missing in some rows and otherwise reads once, few, many or a size class.

v_call: TRBV9; clone_size: .; j_call: TRBJ2-3; d_call: TRBD2; cdr3_aa: CASTPAPERGASSTDTQYF; cdr3_nt: TGTGCCAGCACCCCGGCCCCTGAGCGGGGGGCTTCTAGCACAGATACGCAGTATTTT
v_call: TRBV6-5; clone_size: .; j_call: TRBJ2-7; d_call: .; cdr3_aa: CASSHRPNPRGEQYF; cdr3_nt: TGTGCCAGCAGCCATCGACCCAACCCGAGAGGCGAGCAGTACTTC
v_call: TRBV24-1; clone_size: .; j_call: TRBJ2-3; d_call: .; cdr3_aa: CATSDRKSTDTQYF; cdr3_nt: TGTGCCACCAGTGACAGGAAGAGCACAGATACGCAGTATTTT
v_call: TRBV7-9; clone_size: .; j_call: TRBJ1-2; d_call: TRBD1; cdr3_aa: CASSFRGQMGIYGYTF; cdr3_nt: TGTGCCAGCAGCTTTAGGGGACAGATGGGGATCTATGGCTACACCTTC
v_call: TRBV29-1; clone_size: .; j_call: TRBJ2-7; d_call: .; cdr3_aa: CSAPGGERNYEQYF; cdr3_nt: TGCAGCGCCCCGGGCGGGGAGAGGAACTACGAGCAGTACTTC
v_call: TRBV5-1; clone_size: .; j_call: TRBJ2-5; d_call: .; cdr3_aa: CASSLDVGGRREETQYF; cdr3_nt: TGCGCCAGCAGCTTGGATGTAGGGGGGCGGAGGGAAGAGACCCAGTACTTC
v_call: TRBV9; clone_size: once; j_call: TRBJ1-2; d_call: .; cdr3_aa: CASSGHDRMNYGYTF; cdr3_nt: TGTGCCAGCAGCGGTCACGACAGGATGAACTATGGCTACACCTTC
v_call: TRBV11-1; clone_size: .; j_call: TRBJ1-1; d_call: .; cdr3_aa: CASTLTEGYNEAFF; cdr3_nt: TGTGCCAGCACCCTTACCGAGGGGTATAATGAAGCTTTCTTT
v_call: TRBV7-2; clone_size: .; j_call: TRBJ2-2; d_call: .; cdr3_aa: CASSALQWVTTGELFF; cdr3_nt: TGTGCCAGCAGCGCCCTACAGTGGGTAACTACCGGGGAGCTGTTTTTT
v_call: TRBV12-5; clone_size: .; j_call: TRBJ2-5; d_call: TRBD1; cdr3_aa: CASGPTTGTDKETQYF; cdr3_nt: TGTGCTAGTGGCCCCACGACCGGGACAGATAAAGAGACCCAGTACTTC
v_call: TRBV5-1; clone_size: .; j_call: TRBJ2-1; d_call: .; cdr3_aa: CASSSTGYPYNEQFF; cdr3_nt: TGCGCCAGCAGCTCAACAGGGTATCCCTACAATGAGCAGTTCTTC
v_call: TRBV6-2/TRBV6-3; clone_size: .; j_call: TRBJ2-7; d_call: TRBD2; cdr3_aa: CASSYPRTSHDDEQYF; cdr3_nt: TGTGCCAGCAGTTATCCTCGGACTAGCCATGATGACGAGCAGTACTTC
v_call: TRBV28; clone_size: .; j_call: TRBJ2-7; d_call: TRBD1; cdr3_aa: CASSWTGVTYEQYF; cdr3_nt: TGTGCCAGCAGTTGGACAGGGGTAACCTACGAGCAGTACTTC
v_call: TRBV27; clone_size: .; j_call: TRBJ1-2; d_call: .; cdr3_aa: CASSTQGTGYTF; cdr3_nt: TGTGCCAGCAGCACCCAAGGGACTGGCTACACCTTC
v_call: TRBV27; clone_size: .; j_call: TRBJ2-7; d_call: .; cdr3_aa: CASSLLGDEQYF; cdr3_nt: TGTGCCAGCAGTCTCTTGGGGGACGAGCAGTACTTC
v_call: TRBV6-6; clone_size: .; j_call: TRBJ1-2; d_call: .; cdr3_aa: CACRGSLNYGYTF; cdr3_nt: TGTGCCTGCCGGGGCAGCCTAAACTATGGCTACACCTTC
v_call: TRBV21-1; clone_size: .; j_call: TRBJ2-7; d_call: .; cdr3_aa: CASDPAQAIYEQYF; cdr3_nt: TGTGCCAGCGACCCCGCCCAGGCAATCTACGAGCAGTACTTC
v_call: TRBV29-1; clone_size: .; j_call: TRBJ2-5; d_call: .; cdr3_aa: CSVEGDQETQYF; cdr3_nt: TGCAGCGTTGAGGGAGACCAAGAGACCCAGTACTTC
v_call: TRBV5-6; clone_size: .; j_call: TRBJ2-7; d_call: TRBD1; cdr3_aa: CASSFGTEDYEQYF; cdr3_nt: TGTGCCAGCAGCTTCGGGACAGAGGACTACGAGCAGTACTTC
v_call: TRBV9; clone_size: .; j_call: TRBJ1-5; d_call: .; cdr3_aa: CASSAGRGNLEPQHF; cdr3_nt: TGTGCCAGCAGCGCGGGACGGGGGAATCTTGAGCCCCAGCATTTT
v_call: TRBV19; clone_size: .; j_call: TRBJ2-6; d_call: .; cdr3_aa: CASSMLLANVLTF; cdr3_nt: TGTGCCAGTAGTATGCTCCTGGCCAACGTCCTGACTTTC
v_call: TRBV20-1; clone_size: .; j_call: TRBJ2-1; d_call: TRBD2; cdr3_aa: CSGTSGGGEQFF; cdr3_nt: TGCAGTGGGACTAGCGGGGGGGGTGAGCAGTTCTTC
v_call: TRBV3-1; clone_size: .; j_call: TRBJ2-1; d_call: .; cdr3_aa: CASSQVPGMGNEQFF; cdr3_nt: TGTGCCAGCAGCCAAGTTCCGGGGATGGGAAATGAGCAGTTCTTC
v_call: TRBV7-2; clone_size: .; j_call: TRBJ2-5; d_call: .; cdr3_aa: CASSLGAEGLQETQYF; cdr3_nt: TGTGCCAGCAGCTTAGGTGCGGAGGGGCTCCAAGAGACCCAGTACTTC
v_call: TRBV4-1; clone_size: .; j_call: TRBJ2-3; d_call: TRBD2; cdr3_aa: CASSQDGRGGRTDTQYF; cdr3_nt: TGCGCCAGCAGCCAAGATGGGCGGGGGGGACGCACAGATACGCAGTATTTT
v_call: TRBV6-5; clone_size: .; j_call: TRBJ2-5; d_call: .; cdr3_aa: CASGLGYLETQYF; cdr3_nt: TGTGCCAGCGGTCTTGGCTACCTAGAGACCCAGTACTTC
v_call: TRBV20-1; clone_size: .; j_call: TRBJ1-1; d_call: .; cdr3_aa: CSAGGYTEAFF; cdr3_nt: TGCAGTGCTGGTGGGTACACTGAAGCTTTCTTT
v_call: TRBV2; clone_size: .; j_call: TRBJ1-5; d_call: TRBD1; cdr3_aa: CASSVDRGDGQPQHF; cdr3_nt: TGTGCCAGCAGTGTCGACAGGGGCGATGGTCAGCCCCAGCATTTT
v_call: TRBV9; clone_size: .; j_call: TRBJ1-1; d_call: TRBD1; cdr3_aa: CASSVEGQGSTEAFF; cdr3_nt: TGTGCCAGCAGCGTGGAGGGACAGGGCTCCACTGAAGCTTTCTTT
v_call: TRBV2; clone_size: .; j_call: TRBJ2-5; d_call: .; cdr3_aa: CASSELTTMTQETQYF; cdr3_nt: TGTGCCAGCAGTGAATTGACTACCATGACCCAAGAGACCCAGTACTTC
v_call: TRBV30; clone_size: .; j_call: TRBJ2-5; d_call: .; cdr3_aa: CAWTWDAEWETQYF; cdr3_nt: TGTGCCTGGACTTGGGACGCTGAATGGGAGACCCAGTACTTC
v_call: TRBV9; clone_size: .; j_call: TRBJ2-1; d_call: .; cdr3_aa: CASSVLPTNNEQFF; cdr3_nt: TGTGCCAGCAGCGTACTACCGACCAACAATGAGCAGTTCTTC
v_call: TRBV6-2/TRBV6-3; clone_size: .; j_call: TRBJ1-1; d_call: .; cdr3_aa: CASSYPQGAVDTEAFF; cdr3_nt: TGTGCCAGCAGTTACCCACAAGGGGCGGTGGACACTGAAGCTTTCTTT